This T cell receptor (beta chain) was found in a study of shared clonotypes between healthy human individuals. This clone occurred once. The V segment lost 4 bases and the J segment 0 bases; nucleotides outside the gene matches: 4. This CDR3 is built from 16 residues. Germline assignment: CDR1 LGHNA and CDR2 YSLEER. This table comes from immunoSEQ multiplex PCR, and its TCRdb copy is limited to in-frame clones, with some not included. This table holds 800,000 or so clones, approximately 97% found once. Selected positively for CCR7 and CD45RO-negative, naive CD8 cells excluded terminally differentiated effector memory CD45RA+ cells. Each donor was a Caucasian adult residing in Nashville, Tennessee.

The receptor's source is a man aged 30 to 45 in good health. Sequencing was done on a sample of naive CD8+ T cells sorted from blood. The chain combines TRBV4-3 with TRBJ1-4, with 8 bases identical to TRBD1. CDR3 DNA: TGCGCCAGCAGCCCGTACAGGGGGGCAACTAATGAAAAACTGTTTTTT. As protein: CASSPYRGATNEKLFF.